This T cell receptor beta chain is from a study of monozygotic twins with inflammatory bowel disease. As concerns this clonotype: The antigen is unknown.

It was approximately 4,000 ng of total RNA that each TCR library used. Via template switching, UMIs carrying a 6-nucleotide sample barcode were introduced. No DNA is given; TCRdb re-called the 5' RACE reads and lists each CDR3 protein once. Recorded for this sample: approximately 400,000 distinct CDR3 sequences. Study-wide findings and caveats: The authors could not tell different T cell subtypes apart. By inverse Simpson index, TCRbeta diversity was lower in IBD patients than in healthy co-twins.

The length of the CDR3 is 19 residues. Looked up from germline, CDR1 is LGHNA and CDR2 is YSLEER. Sequencing used blood. V usage is TRBV4-3 and J usage is TRBJ2-3; TCRdb returns TRBD2, unconfirmable since there is no DNA. The receptor comes from a human donor with ulcerative colitis or Crohn's disease, or a healthy co-twin of an affected twin (not recorded which). The chain's CDR3 is CASSRSTSGIEGGPDTQYF.